The source of this T cell receptor beta chain is a study of blood T cell repertoires in COVID-19. Study overall: Sample material is recorded as cDNA or gDNA derived from T cells, B-cell-depleted T cells, or PBMCs.

Sequenced by immunoSEQ multiplex PCR; TCRdb stores in-frame clones only, minus some. Here the sample spans 250,000 or so clones, approximately 86% being singletons. Trimming pared 7 bases from V and 6 bases from J, leaving 9 bases between. CDR1 and CDR2 (germline): MGHDK, SYGVNS. CDR3 size: 11 residues. Sequencing input: peripheral blood. The sequence was obtained from a woman in her seventies with active or convalescent COVID-19. V is TRBV25-1 and J is TRBJ1-1; perhaps TRBD1 as D (5 bases). CDR3 residues: CASNWGAEAFF. CDR3 nucleotides: TGTGCCAGCAACTGGGGGGCTGAAGCTTTCTTT.